These 31 T cell receptor beta chains were all obtained from the same sample, sequenced in a study of blood T cell repertoires in COVID-19. The table came from immunoSEQ multiplex PCR; TCRdb's copy has only in-frame clones and leaves some out. The table has approximately 470,000 clones, approximately 85% seen once; the top ten hold 3% to 3.5%. Sequencing was performed on peripheral blood. These receptors came from a human donor in a cohort sampled during active COVID-19.

The rearrangement joins TRBV29-1 to TRBJ2-3; 7 bases align to TRBD1. CDR1 is SQVTM and CDR2 is ANQGSEA in the germline V gene. This CDR3 has 13 residues. With 7 bases clipped from V and 5 bases from J, the junction kept 9 bases outside the gene matches. In DNA form, the CDR3 reads TGCAGCGCTCTCGACAGGGTTGGAGATACGCAGTATTTT. Translating gives CSALDRVGDTQYF.

The gene calls are TRBV27 and TRBJ1-4; TRBD1 agrees at 10 bases. V lost 7 bases to trimming and J lost 3 bases; unmatched junction nucleotides: 17. In germline, CDR1 is MNHEY, CDR2 SMNVEV (reference sequence). The CDR3 totals 19 residues. The CDR3 DNA follows: TGTGCCAGCACCACACTTCCGGGACAGGGGTACCCAGCTAATGAAAAACTGTTTTTT. Translating it yields CASTTLPGQGYPANEKLFF.

This chain links TRBV27 with TRBJ1-1; D unclear. The CDR3 is 14 residues long. CDR1 is MNHEY, CDR2 SMNVEV, per germline (reference sequence). Trimming pared 2 bases from V and 5 bases from J, leaving 12 bases between. The CDR3 DNA sequence: TGTGCCAGCAGTTTAACCGTTAGCGAAACTGAAGCTTTCTTT. Protein: CASSLTVSETEAFF.

The genes are TRBV2 and TRBJ2-2; no clear D. The CDR3 runs 18 residues. Trimming removed 5 bases from V and 6 bases from J, with 25 bases in between. From germline, CDR1 is SNHLY and CDR2 FYNNEI. CDR3 sequence: CASSPRTPTPLVSGELFF. CDR3 nucleotide sequence: TGTGCCAGCAGTCCTAGAACCCCGACGCCGCTCGTCTCCGGGGAGCTGTTTTTT. The entire variable domain, with the rest obtained from reference TRBV2 and TRBJ2-2, is as follows: EPEVTQTPSHQVTQMGQEVILRCVPISNHLYFYWYRQILGQKVEFLVSFYNNEISEKSEIFDDQFSVERPDGSNFTLKIRSTKLEDSAMYFCASSPRTPTPLVSGELFFGEGSRLTVL.

The chain uses TRBV18 and TRBJ1-6; the D gene is possibly TRBD1 (5 bases). CDR1 KGHSH and CDR2 LQKENI come from the germline V gene. V lost 5 bases and J 6 bases, leaving 14 bases between the germline ends. This CDR3 has 15 amino acids. CDR3 region: CASSAIDSPNSPLHF. The CDR3 coding sequence is TGTGCCAGCTCAGCCATCGACAGTCCTAATTCACCCCTCCACTTT.

The V and J genes are TRBV28 and TRBJ1-1, with 8 bases aligning to TRBD1. Germline values: CDR1 MDHEN, CDR2 SYDVKM. The CDR3 runs 13 residues. V gave up 5 bases and J gave up 6 bases; unmatched junction bases: 5. CDR3 in amino acids: CASSIPRGPEAFF. CDR3 nucleotide sequence: TGTGCCAGCAGTATACCCAGGGGGCCTGAAGCTTTCTTT.

This chain uses TRBV28 with TRBJ1-2; no firm D call. Germline V CDR1 and CDR2: MDHEN, SYDVKM. The V and J ends lost 6 bases and 5 bases respectively, with 19 bases between them. This CDR3 region has 15 residues. The CDR3 protein is CASRKFMDSGYGYTF. The CDR3 region has the DNA TGTGCCAGCAGAAAATTCATGGATTCCGGGTATGGCTACACCTTC.

V gene TRBV30 combines with J gene TRBJ1-6; TRBD1 aligns across 9 bases. CDR1 and CDR2 from the germline V gene are GTSNPN and SVGIG (reference sequence). The CDR3 has 14 amino acids. The ends lost 0 bases at V and 7 bases at J; junction bases unmatched: 1. This chain's CDR3 is CAWSVDRGNSPLHF. CDR3 bases: TGTGCCTGGAGTGTAGACAGGGGGAATTCACCCCTCCACTTT.

This clone was found a few times. The V call is TRBV5-5, the J call TRBJ2-5; possible D gene TRBD1, 6 bases. CDR3 size: 15 residues. The V end lost 4 bases, the J end lost 5 bases, and 18 bases lay between the germline ends. Per the germline V gene, CDR1 is SGHKS and CDR2 is YYEKEE (reference sequence). CDR3 DNA sequence: TGTGCCAGCAGCCCTACAGGGTTGATACCGGAGACCCAGTACTTC. Its protein product is CASSPTGLIPETQYF. Supplemented by reference TRBV5-5 and TRBJ2-5, the full variable domain reads DAGVTQSPTHLIKTRGQQVTLRCSPISGHKSVSWYQQVLGQGPQFIFQYYEKEERGRGNFPDRFSARQFPNYSSELNVNALLLGDSALYLCASSPTGLIPETQYFGPGTRLLVL.

The chain uses TRBV28 and TRBJ1-6; D ambiguous. The CDR3 is 15 amino acids. CDR1 is MDHEN, CDR2 SYDVKM, per germline. The V gene lost 2 bases and the J gene lost 4 bases, with 9 bases spanning the gap. CDR3: CASSLREGYNSPLHF. CDR3 coding DNA: TGTGCCAGCAGTTTAAGGGAGGGATATAATTCACCCCTCCACTTT.

The CDR3: CASSYRGTGSYNEQFF. The DNA for the CDR3 is TGTGCCAGCAGTTACCGAGGGACAGGCTCCTACAATGAGCAGTTCTTC. V and J are TRBV6-2 or TRBV6-3 and TRBJ2-1; 8 bases are a match to TRBD1. CDR1 MNHEY and CDR2 SVGEGT come from the germline V gene. This CDR3 spans 16 amino acids. Trimming at V came to 2 bases and at J to 0 bases, leaving 3 bases not matched to a gene.

The CDR3 protein is CATSDEAETQYF. For the CDR3, the DNA is TGTGCCACCAGTGATGAAGCAGAGACCCAGTACTTC. The rearrangement uses TRBV24-1 and TRBJ2-5; D remains unclear. V was pared by 3 bases and J by 4 bases, with 5 bases between. The CDR3 is made up of 12 amino acids. CDR1 and CDR2 from the germline V gene are KGHDR and SFDVKD.

This chain links TRBV6-6 with TRBJ1-2; 7 bases map to TRBD1. The CDR3 consists of 14 residues. V lost 5 bases and J lost 3; bases outside the gene matches: 6. Germline V lookup: CDR1 MNHNY, CDR2 SVGAGI (reference sequence). CDR3 residues: CASSRDRDYYGYTF. CDR3 nucleotides: TGTGCCAGCAGTCGAGACAGGGATTACTATGGCTACACCTTC.

V and J are TRBV5-1 and TRBJ1-2; TRBD1 matches 7 bases. After removal of 3 bases from V and 3 bases from J, the junction contained 5 bases not matched to a gene. Germline values: CDR1 SGHRS, CDR2 YFSETQ. The CDR3 has 14 residues. CDR3 loop: CASSSLTGDYGYTF. The CDR3 DNA follows: TGCGCCAGCAGCTCCCTAACAGGGGACTATGGCTACACCTTC.

This sequence joins TRBV7-3 and TRBJ1-1; tentative D call: TRBD1 (5 bases). V was clipped by 4 bases and J by 5 bases, with 20 bases between them. CDR1 and CDR2 from the germline V gene are SGHTA and FQGTGA. The CDR3 spans 16 residues. CDR3 loop: CASSSSRRDPRTEAFF. CDR3 DNA sequence: TGTGCCAGCAGCTCCTCGAGGAGGGACCCCCGGACTGAAGCTTTCTTT.

The rearrangement joins TRBV9 to TRBJ2-5, with 10 nucleotides matching TRBD2. With 4 bases clipped from V and 1 base from J, the junction kept 4 bases outside the gene matches. This CDR3 contains 15 residues. The germline V gene has CDR1 SGDLS and CDR2 YYNGEE. CDR3 coding DNA: TGTGCCAGCAGCTACTTAGCGGGAGGCCAAGAGACCCAGTACTTC. Its protein is CASSYLAGGQETQYF.

V is TRBV5-1 and J is TRBJ2-1; D is ambiguous. The CDR3 spans 15 residues. V gave up 3 bases and J gave up 0 bases, with 10 bases separating them. CDR1 and CDR2 from the germline V gene are SGHRS and YFSETQ. The CDR3 reads CASSSQAFSYNEQFF. In DNA, the CDR3 is TGCGCCAGCAGCTCGCAAGCTTTCTCCTACAATGAGCAGTTCTTC. The variable domain in full, completed from reference TRBV5-1 and TRBJ2-1, reads KAGVTQTPRYLIKTRGQQVTLSCSPISGHRSVSWYQQTPGQGLQFLFEYFSETQRNKGNFPGRFSGRQFSNSRSEMNVSTLELGDSALYLCASSSQAFSYNEQFFGPGTRLTVL.

This clone has just one count. The rearrangement links TRBV2 to TRBJ2-2; 13 bases agree with TRBD2. Per germline, CDR1 SNHLY and CDR2 FYNNEI. This CDR3 contains 15 residues. Trimming cost V 5 bases and J 7 bases; bases outside gene matches: 4. The CDR3 sequence: CASSRTSGSGGELFF. The CDR3 DNA reads as TGTGCCAGCAGTCGGACTAGCGGGAGTGGCGGGGAGCTGTTTTTT. The entire variable domain, with the rest obtained from reference TRBV2 and TRBJ2-2, is as follows: EPEVTQTPSHQVTQMGQEVILRCVPISNHLYFYWYRQILGQKVEFLVSFYNNEISEKSEIFDDQFSVERPDGSNFTLKIRSTKLEDSAMYFCASSRTSGSGGELFFGEGSRLTVL.

The rearrangement joins TRBV3-1 (or the pseudogene TRBV3-2) to TRBJ2-7; 14 bases map to TRBD2. The V gene end was trimmed by 4 bases and the J gene end by 3 bases; junction bases not matched to a gene: 2. This CDR3 contains 15 residues. CDR1 LGHDT and CDR2 YNNKEL come from the germline V gene (reference sequence). This CDR3 reads CASSLGTSGSYEQYF. The CDR3 nucleotides are TGTGCCAGCAGCCTCGGGACTAGCGGGAGCTACGAGCAGTACTTC.

This clone appeared a single time. This rearrangement joins TRBV24-1 to TRBJ2-3; a possible D gene is TRBD1 (5 bases). CDR1 is KGHDR, CDR2 SFDVKD, per germline. The CDR3 has 14 residues. Trimming left V 2 bases short and J 4 bases short, with 9 bases between. CDR3 sequence (DNA): TGTGCCACCAGTGATTCGGCAGGGTCAGATACGCAGTATTTT. It encodes CATSDSAGSDTQYF.

The chain is built from TRBV19 and TRBJ1-4; D is perhaps TRBD1 (5 bases). This CDR3 comprises 14 residues. Per germline, CDR1 LNHDA and CDR2 SQIVND (reference sequence). V was shortened by 4 bases and J by 3 bases, with 9 bases between the two germline ends. CDR3 sequence (DNA): TGTGCCAGTAGTACTGACAGAGCTAATGAAAAACTGTTTTTT. Translating gives CASSTDRANEKLFF.

The V call is TRBV5-8, the J call TRBJ2-7; 7 nucleotides line up with TRBD2. The CDR3 totals 14 residues. CDR1 and CDR2 (germline): SGHTS, YDEGEE. J was trimmed by 5 bases and V by 0 bases; bases with no gene match: 5. CDR3 in amino acids: CASSLVSGSDEQYF. The CDR3 DNA reads as TGTGCCAGCAGCTTGGTTAGCGGGTCCGACGAGCAGTACTTC. The full variable domain, its missing parts supplied by reference TRBV5-8 and TRBJ2-7, is EAGVTQSPTHLIKTRGQQATLRCSPISGHTSVYWYQQALGLGLQFLLWYDEGEERNRGNFPPRFSGRQFPNYSSELNVNALELEDSALYLCASSLVSGSDEQYFGPGTRLTVT.

The chain combines TRBV6-5 with TRBJ2-3; TRBD1 aligns across 8 bases. Trimming took 6 bases from V and 2 from J; bases not matched to a gene: 4. The germline V gene has CDR1 MNHEY and CDR2 SVGAGI. The CDR3 length is 14 residues. CDR3 in amino acids: CASSRDRLTDTQYF. CDR3 bases: TGTGCCAGCAGCAGGGACAGGCTCACAGATACGCAGTATTTT.

The DNA of the CDR3 is TGTGCCAGCAGTGATACAGGGAACTATGGCTACACCTTC. This sequence encodes CASSDTGNYGYTF. The chain combines TRBV6-1 with TRBJ1-2; tentatively, D is TRBD1 (6 bases). The CDR3 totals 13 residues. The germline V gene has CDR1 MNHNS and CDR2 SASEGT. Trimming took off 3 bases at V and 2 bases at J, with 7 bases between the two ends.

The genes are TRBV19 and TRBJ1-2; D is uncertain. The CDR3 totals 12 residues. The germline CDR1 and CDR2 sequences are LNHDA and SQIVND (reference sequence). Trimming cost V 3 bases and J 3 bases, with 5 bases left between them. The CDR3 protein is CASSMSDYGYTF. CDR3 DNA: TGTGCCAGTAGTATGTCCGACTATGGCTACACCTTC.

The V call is TRBV9, the J call TRBJ1-2, with TRBD1 as a possible D gene (5 bases). There are 13 residues in the CDR3. With 4 bases removed from V and 8 bases from J, the gap between germline ends came to 15 bases. The germline V gene has CDR1 SGDLS and CDR2 YYNGEE. DNA for the CDR3: TGTGCCAGCAGCTTGCCGGGGGACTCGGGCTACACCTTC. Amino acids: CASSLPGDSGYTF.

This clone was seen once. This chain connects TRBV5-6 to TRBJ2-7; D is unresolved. Per germline, CDR1 SGHDT and CDR2 YYEEEE. V was trimmed by 0 bases and J by 3 bases, leaving 10 bases between them. This CDR3 is built from 14 residues. CDR3 nucleotides: TGTGCCAGCAGCTTGGTTACCCAGAACTACGAGCAGTACTTC. This encodes CASSLVTQNYEQYF.

The chain links TRBV21-1 to TRBJ2-7; the DNA was not compared with TRBD1, the D call given in the table. TRBV21-1 is flagged as a pseudogene. The CDR3 totals 17 residues. CDR3 region: CASSKIGGRPFSYEQYF. CDR3 DNA: TGTGCCAGCAGCAAAATAGGGGGTAGGCCATTCTCCTACGAGCAGTACTTC.

The chain couples TRBV5-1 to TRBJ2-5; D possibly corresponds to TRBD1 (6 bases). Trimming took 9 bases from V and 0 from J, leaving 12 bases between them. The germline gives CDR1 SGHRS, CDR2 YFSETQ. The CDR3 spans 13 residues. CDR3: CATRRDNQETQYF. The CDR3 coding sequence is TGCGCCACCCGACGGGACAACCAAGAGACCCAGTACTTC.

V is TRBV19 and J is TRBJ1-3; TRBD1 matches at 7 bases. Germline V gene sequence: CDR1 LNHDA, CDR2 SQIVND (reference sequence). The CDR3 has 14 residues. The V segment lost 7 bases and the J segment 0 bases; nucleotides outside the gene matches: 3. CDR3 region: CASNDRASGNTIYF. CDR3 nucleotide sequence: TGTGCCAGTAACGACAGGGCCTCTGGAAACACCATATATTTT. The variable domain in full, completed from reference TRBV19 and TRBJ1-3, reads DGGITQSPKYLFRKEGQNVTLSCEQNLNHDAMYWYRQDPGQGLRLIYYSQIVNDFQKGDIAEGYSVSREKKESFPLTVTSAQKNPTAFYLCASNDRASGNTIYFGEGSWLTVV.

The V and J genes are TRBV27 and TRBJ2-1; 7 bases align to TRBD2. The trim removed 1 base at V and 0 bases at J, leaving 9 bases unmatched. The germline V gene has CDR1 MNHEY and CDR2 SMNVEV (reference sequence). The CDR3 totals 18 residues. The CDR3 loop is CASSLLASGRSSYNEQFF. In DNA, the CDR3 is TGTGCCAGCAGTTTATTGGCTAGCGGAAGGAGCTCCTACAATGAGCAGTTCTTC.